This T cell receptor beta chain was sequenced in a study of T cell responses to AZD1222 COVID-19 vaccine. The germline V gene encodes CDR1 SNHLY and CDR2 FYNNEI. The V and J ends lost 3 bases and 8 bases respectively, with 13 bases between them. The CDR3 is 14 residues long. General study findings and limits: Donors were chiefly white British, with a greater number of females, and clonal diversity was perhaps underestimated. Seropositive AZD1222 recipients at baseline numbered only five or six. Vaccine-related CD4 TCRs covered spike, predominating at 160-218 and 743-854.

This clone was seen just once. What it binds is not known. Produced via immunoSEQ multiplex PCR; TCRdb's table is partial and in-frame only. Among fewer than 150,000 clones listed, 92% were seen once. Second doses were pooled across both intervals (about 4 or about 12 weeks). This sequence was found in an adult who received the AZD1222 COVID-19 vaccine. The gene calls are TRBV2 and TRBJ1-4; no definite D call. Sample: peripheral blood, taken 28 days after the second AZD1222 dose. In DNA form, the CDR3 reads TGTGCCAGCAGTGATTGGACGGGTCGGGAAAAACTGTTTTTT. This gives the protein CASSDWTGREKLFF.